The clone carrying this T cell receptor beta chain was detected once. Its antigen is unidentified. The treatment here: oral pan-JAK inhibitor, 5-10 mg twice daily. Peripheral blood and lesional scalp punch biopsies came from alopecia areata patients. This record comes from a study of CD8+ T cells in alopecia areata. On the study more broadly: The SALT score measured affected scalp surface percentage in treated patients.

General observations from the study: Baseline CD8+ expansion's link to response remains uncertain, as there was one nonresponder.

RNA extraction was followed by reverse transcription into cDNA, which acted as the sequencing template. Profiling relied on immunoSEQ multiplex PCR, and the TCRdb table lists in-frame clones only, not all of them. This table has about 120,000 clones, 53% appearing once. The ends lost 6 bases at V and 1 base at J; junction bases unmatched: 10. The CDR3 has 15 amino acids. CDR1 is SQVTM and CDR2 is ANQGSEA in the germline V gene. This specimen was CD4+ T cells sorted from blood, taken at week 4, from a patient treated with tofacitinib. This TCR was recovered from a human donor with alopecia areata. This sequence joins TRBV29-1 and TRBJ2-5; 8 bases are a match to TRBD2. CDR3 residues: CSVLILAGTQETQYF. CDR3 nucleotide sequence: TGCAGCGTCCTGATCCTAGCGGGTACCCAAGAGACCCAGTACTTC. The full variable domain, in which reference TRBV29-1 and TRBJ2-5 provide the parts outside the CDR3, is SAVISQKPSRDICQRGTSLTIQCQVDSQVTMMFWYRQQPGQSLTLIATANQGSEATYESGFVIDKFPISRPNLTFSTLTVSNMSPEDSSIYLCSVLILAGTQETQYFGPGTRLLVL.